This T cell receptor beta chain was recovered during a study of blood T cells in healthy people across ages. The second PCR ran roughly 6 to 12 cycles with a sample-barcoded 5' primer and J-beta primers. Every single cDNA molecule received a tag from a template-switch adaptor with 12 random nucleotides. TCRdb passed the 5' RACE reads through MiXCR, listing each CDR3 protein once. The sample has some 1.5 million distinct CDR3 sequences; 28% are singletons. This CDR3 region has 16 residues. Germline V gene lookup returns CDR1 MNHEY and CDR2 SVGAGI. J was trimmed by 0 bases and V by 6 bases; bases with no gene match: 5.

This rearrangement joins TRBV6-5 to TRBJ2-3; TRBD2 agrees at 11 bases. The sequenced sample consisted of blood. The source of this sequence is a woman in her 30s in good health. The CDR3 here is CASRRLAGISTDTQYF. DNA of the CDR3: TGTGCCAGCAGACGACTAGCGGGAATTAGCACAGATACGCAGTATTTT.